This record covers a single T cell receptor beta chain. Its cognate antigen has yet to be identified. Base-call qualities are not available, and no considerably larger clone is one nucleotide away. The sample comes from a study of CD4 T cell repertoires in COVID-19 (dated by TCRdb to about 2021). Context from the whole study: For cross-reactivity analysis, CFSE-low cells were expanded with IL-2 for less than eleven days, then relabeled and restimulated with spike proteins from other coronaviruses. The study characterized naturally processed CD4+ T cell responses to SARS-CoV-2 spike and nucleoprotein in COVID-19-recovered individuals, using TCR Vbeta sequencing to assess clonal composition. In a few recovered individuals, the researchers analyzed the TCR Vbeta repertoire of SARS-CoV-2-reactive T cells at the subset level. Results and caveats for the whole study, not just this receptor: Several of the most expanded SARS-CoV-2-reactive clonotypes were present in two or all three memory subsets, which suggests intraclonal diversification. Between roughly 7 and 26% of SARS-CoV-2 clonotypes were also detected in SARS-CoV and/or HKU1 spike-stimulated secondary cultures, consistent with cross-reactivity.

The protocol used for the library was the immunoSEQ multiplex PCR assay. In the original analysis: The Chao-Jaccard similarity index and the number of shared clonotypes were used to measure repertoire overlap between subsets. Entries here come from immuneACCESS through TCRdb and include only in-frame sequences with V and J called. Some clones fail to appear in such tables; in the studies checked, an unresolved V gene covers under half of the shortfall, and the cause of the remainder is unknown. That table supplies the V and J calls and clone size; D and trimming were determined from the DNA. Recorded for this sample are approximately 79,000 clones; 83% of them occurred a single time. Clones ranked in the top ten supply roughly 0.6% of the sample. CDR1 and CDR2, per the germline V gene, are SGHRS and YFSETQ. The CDR3 spans 13 residues, from the cysteine through the phenylalanine. Just the 39-base CDR3 DNA is kept, in frame starting at base 1. At the junction V is shortened by 4 bases and J by 4 bases, with 9 bases in between.

The time point label on this specimen signifies: sample from a COVID-19-recovered individual after infection. Patients who had recovered from mild-to-severe COVID-19 served as donors. Uncultured memory T cell samples were sequenced directly after ex vivo isolation. From peripheral blood mononuclear cells, the researchers isolated CD4+ total memory, central memory, effector memory and circulating T follicular helper cells. This sequence uses TRBV5-1 and TRBJ2-1; the D region possibly corresponds to TRBD1 (6 bases align). The input for sequencing was CD4+ T cells from peripheral blood, taken after recovery from COVID-19. The receptor comes from a human donor who had COVID-19. CDR3 region: CASSGGGYNEQFF. The DNA sequence reads TGCGCCAGCAGCGGGGGCGGATACAATGAGCAGTTCTTC.